This TCR beta chain is from a study of blood T cell repertoires in COVID-19 (TCRdb year 2020). Background for the entire study: Samples from collaborators originated in the United States, Italy and Spain and spanned both the acute and convalescent phases of COVID-19. The prospective study material was composed of cDNA or gDNA derived from T cells, B-cell-depleted T cells, or PBMCs. The dataset comprised deeply sampled blood TCRbeta repertoires from subjects exposed to, actively infected with, or recovered from COVID-19. The repertoires were released in a freely available public database intended as a resource for research on the immune response to SARS-CoV-2. Samples were obtained from the ongoing ImmuneRACE study (first 160 participants) and from 1,200 or so subjects provided by 6 global collaborators. A de-identified subject ID, COVID-19 status, age in years and sex were almost always included in the sample metadata. HLA class I and class II types, where available, came from metadata supplied by the sample provider rather than from assay-based typing. What the study reported, not specific to this receptor: Clinical and demographic metadata were provided uncurated, with the amount varying by source and participant.

Collaborating institutions collected whole blood in K2EDTA tubes following their own protocols. Collaborator samples were shipped for TCRbeta analysis as frozen whole blood, isolated PBMCs, or DNA extracted from either sample type. CDR1 SGHRS and CDR2 YFSETQ were looked up in the germline V gene. Unmatched junction bases come to 9, with V trimmed by 5 bases and J by 0 bases. Taken from cysteine to phenylalanine, the CDR3 has 16 residues. The retained sequence is limited to the CDR3, 48 bases, with the frame set at the first base. TCRbeta CDR3 regions were amplified from genomic DNA using the immunoSEQ Assay, a bias-controlled multiplex PCR. Turning to the authors' computational methods: The number of nucleated cells in each sample was estimated by amplification of reference gene primers within the assay. Sequence reads were collapsed and filtered to measure the absolute abundance of every unique TCRbeta CDR3 rearrangement. For each sample, productive Simpson clonality was calculated as the square root of Simpson's diversity index over productive rearrangements. In its TCRdb copy, this immuneACCESS table keeps in-frame sequences only and misses some clones. Where compared with another copy, unresolved V genes explain less than half of these, and the others have no known cause. That table gives V, J and clone size, and the DNA gave D and trimming. For this sample the table gives around 60,000 clones, of which 88% were detected only once. The ten largest clones represent 3.5% of the sample.

As to this clone: The specificity of this receptor is unknown. No much larger clone is present one base from it, and per-base qualities are unavailable.

This TCR derives from a man aged 50-59 years with active COVID-19. Material: peripheral blood. The chain links TRBV5-1 with TRBJ2-3, and 7 junction bases match TRBD1. The DNA reads as follows: TGCGCCAGCAGGCAGGGGGTCGGAGGAAGCACAGATACGCAGTATTTT. Its protein product is CASRQGVGGSTDTQYF.